The clone carrying this TCR beta chain was found many times. Its antigen is undetermined. The sample comes from a study of T-cell reconstitution after alpha-beta-depleted transplantation in children. Findings and limits, study-wide: It was newly produced T cells that mostly accounted for T-cell counts and diversity one year after transplant. Certain patients had high TCRbeta diversity at day 60, and it came from recipient T cells and thymic progenitors that survived.

This CDR3 comprises 12 residues. The germline V gene has CDR1 ENHRY and CDR2 SYGVKD. V shed 8 bases and J shed 2 bases, with 8 bases lying between them. Unique molecular identifiers were incorporated during preparation of the TCRbeta library. MiXCR, run by TCRdb on the PCR reads, gives a single entry per CDR3 protein. The table lists fewer than 550,000 distinct CDR3 sequences, around 10% of them singletons, with 14% in the top ten. The chain recombines TRBV10-3 with TRBJ2-3; D is undetermined. Sample: PBMCs, mostly from graft donor cells, taken 180 days after TCRalphabeta/CD19-depleted stem cell transplant. This sequence was found in a female patient between 2 and 15 years old who had a stem cell transplant for aplastic anemia, so the T cells may come from the graft donor. CDR3: CAIEGNTDTQYF. The CDR3 DNA follows: TGTGCCATCGAAGGGAACACAGATACGCAGTATTTT.